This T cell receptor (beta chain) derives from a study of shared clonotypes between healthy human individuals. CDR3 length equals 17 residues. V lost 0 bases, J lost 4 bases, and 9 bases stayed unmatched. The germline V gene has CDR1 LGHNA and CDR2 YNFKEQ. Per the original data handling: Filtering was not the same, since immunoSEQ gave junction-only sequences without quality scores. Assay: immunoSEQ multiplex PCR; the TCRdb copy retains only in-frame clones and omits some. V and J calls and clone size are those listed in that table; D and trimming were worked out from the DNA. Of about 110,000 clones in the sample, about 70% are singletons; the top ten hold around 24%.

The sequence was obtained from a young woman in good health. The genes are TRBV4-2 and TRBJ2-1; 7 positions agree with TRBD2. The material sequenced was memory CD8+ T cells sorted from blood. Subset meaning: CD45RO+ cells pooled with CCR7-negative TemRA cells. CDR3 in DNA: TGTGCCAGCAGCCAAGAAGTTGGCCTAGCGGTGTACAATGAGCAGTTCTTC. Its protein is CASSQEVGLAVYNEQFF.